This TCR beta chain was identified in a study of beta chain features in type 1 diabetes. Study in general: Similarity in age, gender and cell yields was seen between patients and healthy donors.

Sequenced material consisted of expressed TCRB transcripts (all of the isolated RNA was reverse transcribed). The method was immunoSEQ multiplex PCR; TCRdb's version includes in-frame clones alone and lacks a portion of them. The table records 200,000 to 250,000 clones, approximately 15% of them present only once. Whole-study findings and limits: Moderate yet significant TCRB CDR3 shortening was seen in Type 1 diabetes patients in all four CD4+ subsets.

CD45RO/CCR7/CD25/CD127/CD95/CD27 sorting isolated CD4+ naive, central memory, regulatory and stem cell-like memory cells. A few counts support this clone. No antigen is known for it. With 1 base removed from V and 8 bases from J, the gap between germline ends came to 18 bases. Germline CDR1 LNHNV, CDR2 YYDKDF (reference sequence). CDR3 length: 16 amino acids. The chain recombines TRBV15 with TRBJ2-1, with D hard to call. Sequencing input: naive CD4+ T cells from blood. The sequence was collected from a man aged 25 to 40 with type 1 diabetes. The DNA for the CDR3 is TGTGCCACCAGCAGAGGTGGCGCACTAAAGATGGATGAGCAGTTCTTC. Translated: CATSRGGALKMDEQFF.